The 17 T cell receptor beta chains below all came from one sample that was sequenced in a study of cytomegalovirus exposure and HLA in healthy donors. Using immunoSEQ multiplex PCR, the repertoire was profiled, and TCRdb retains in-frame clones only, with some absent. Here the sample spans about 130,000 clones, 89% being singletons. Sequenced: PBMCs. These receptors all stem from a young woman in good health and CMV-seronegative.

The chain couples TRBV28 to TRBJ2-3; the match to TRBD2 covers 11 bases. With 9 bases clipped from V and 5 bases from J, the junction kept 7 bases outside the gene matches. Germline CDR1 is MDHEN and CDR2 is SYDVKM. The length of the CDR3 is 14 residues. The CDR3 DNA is TGTGCCAGTTCAACTAGCGGGGGAAAAGATACGCAGTATTTT. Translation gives CASSTSGGKDTQYF.

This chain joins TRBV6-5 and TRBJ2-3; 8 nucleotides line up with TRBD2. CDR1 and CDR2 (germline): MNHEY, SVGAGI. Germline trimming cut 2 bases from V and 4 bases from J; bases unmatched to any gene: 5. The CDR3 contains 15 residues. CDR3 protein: CASSYQAGGADTQYF. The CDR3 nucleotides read TGTGCCAGCAGTTACCAGGCGGGAGGAGCAGATACGCAGTATTTT.

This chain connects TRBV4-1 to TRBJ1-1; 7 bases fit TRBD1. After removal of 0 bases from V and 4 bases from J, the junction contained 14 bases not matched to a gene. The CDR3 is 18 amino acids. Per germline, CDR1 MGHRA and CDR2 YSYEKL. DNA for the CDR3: TGCGCCAGCAGCCAAGACAGACAGGGTGGCGTTGGCGGCACTGAAGCTTTCTTT. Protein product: CASSQDRQGGVGGTEAFF.

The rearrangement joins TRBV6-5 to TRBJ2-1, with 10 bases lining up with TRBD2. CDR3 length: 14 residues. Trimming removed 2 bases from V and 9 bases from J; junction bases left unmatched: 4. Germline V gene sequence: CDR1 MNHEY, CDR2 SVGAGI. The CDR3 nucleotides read TGTGCCAGCAGTTACAGCGGGGGGGCCTTTGAGCAGTTCTTC. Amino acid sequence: CASSYSGGAFEQFF.

The CDR3 DNA reads TGTGCCAGCAGACATACAGGGAATGAGCAGTTCTTC. Translation: CASRHTGNEQFF. The chain recombines TRBV27 with TRBJ2-1; TRBD1 is a possible D gene (6 bases). The V end lost 6 bases, the J end lost 7 bases, and 10 bases lay between the germline ends. CDR1 MNHEY and CDR2 SMNVEV come from the germline V gene (reference sequence). This CDR3 has 12 residues.

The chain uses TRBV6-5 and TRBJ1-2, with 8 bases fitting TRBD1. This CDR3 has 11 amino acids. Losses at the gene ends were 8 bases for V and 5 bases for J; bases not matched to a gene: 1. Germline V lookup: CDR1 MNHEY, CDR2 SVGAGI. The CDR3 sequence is CASGQGYGYTF. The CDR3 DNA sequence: TGTGCCAGCGGACAGGGTTATGGCTACACCTTC.

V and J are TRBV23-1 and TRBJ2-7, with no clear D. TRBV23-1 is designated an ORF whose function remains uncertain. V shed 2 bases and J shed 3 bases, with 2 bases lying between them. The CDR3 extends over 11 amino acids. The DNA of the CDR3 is TGCGCCAGCAGTCAAGACTACGAGCAGTACGTC. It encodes CASSQDYEQYV.

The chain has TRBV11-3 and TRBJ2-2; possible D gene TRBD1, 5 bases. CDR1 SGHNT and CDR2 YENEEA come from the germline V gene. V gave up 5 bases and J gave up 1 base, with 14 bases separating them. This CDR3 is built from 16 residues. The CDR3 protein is CASSVERGLNTGELFF. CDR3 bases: TGTGCCAGCAGCGTCGAAAGGGGCTTGAACACCGGGGAGCTGTTTTTT.

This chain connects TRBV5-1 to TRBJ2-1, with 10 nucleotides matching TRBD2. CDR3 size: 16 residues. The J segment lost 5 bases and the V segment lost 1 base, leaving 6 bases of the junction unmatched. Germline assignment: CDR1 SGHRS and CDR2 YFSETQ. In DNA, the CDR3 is TGCGCCAGCAGCTTGCTGTCGCTAGCGGGGGACAATGAGCAGTTCTTC. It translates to CASSLLSLAGDNEQFF.

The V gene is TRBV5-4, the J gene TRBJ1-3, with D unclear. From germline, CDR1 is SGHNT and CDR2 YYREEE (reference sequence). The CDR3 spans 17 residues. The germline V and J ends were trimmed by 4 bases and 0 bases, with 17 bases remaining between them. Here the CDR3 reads CASSAFPGLRSGNTIYF. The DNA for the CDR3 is TGTGCCAGCAGCGCCTTCCCCGGACTGCGCTCTGGAAACACCATATATTTT.

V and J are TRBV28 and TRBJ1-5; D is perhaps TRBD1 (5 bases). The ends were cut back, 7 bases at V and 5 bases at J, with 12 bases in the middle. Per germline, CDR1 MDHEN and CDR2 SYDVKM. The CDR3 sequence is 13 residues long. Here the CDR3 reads CASIAGVYQPQHF. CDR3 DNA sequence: TGTGCCAGCATTGCGGGGGTCTATCAGCCCCAGCATTTT. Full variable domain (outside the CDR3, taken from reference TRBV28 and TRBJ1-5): DVKVTQSSRYLVKRTGEKVFLECVQDMDHENMFWYRQDPGLGLRLIYFSYDVKMKEKGDIPEGYSVSREKKERFSLILESASTNQTSMYLCASIAGVYQPQHFGDGTRLSIL.

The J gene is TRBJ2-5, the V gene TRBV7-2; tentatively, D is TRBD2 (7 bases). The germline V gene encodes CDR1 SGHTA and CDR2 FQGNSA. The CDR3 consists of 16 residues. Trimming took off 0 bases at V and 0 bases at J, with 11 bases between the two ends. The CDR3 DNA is TGTGCCAGCAGCTTAGCGGGGGGGGCAAACCAAGAGACCCAGTACTTC. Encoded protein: CASSLAGGANQETQYF.

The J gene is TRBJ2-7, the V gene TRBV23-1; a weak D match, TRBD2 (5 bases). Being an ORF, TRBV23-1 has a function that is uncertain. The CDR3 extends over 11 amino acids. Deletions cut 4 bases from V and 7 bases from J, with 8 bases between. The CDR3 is CASSPGEEQYV. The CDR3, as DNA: TGCGCCAGCAGTCCTGGGGAGGAGCAGTACGTC.

Here the CDR3 reads CASERTGGSNAQYF. The CDR3 nucleotides read TGTGCCAGTGAAAGGACAGGCGGGTCAAATGCCCAGTACTTC. V usage is TRBV19 and J usage is TRBJ2-5; TRBD1 aligns across 7 bases. The CDR3 loop spans 14 amino acids. Germline V gene lookup returns CDR1 LNHDA and CDR2 SQIVND (reference sequence). V lost 8 bases to trimming and J lost 9 bases; unmatched junction nucleotides: 15.

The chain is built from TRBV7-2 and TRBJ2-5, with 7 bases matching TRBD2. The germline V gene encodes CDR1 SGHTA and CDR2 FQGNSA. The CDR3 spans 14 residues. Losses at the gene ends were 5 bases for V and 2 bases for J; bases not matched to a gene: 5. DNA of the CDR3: TGTGCCAGCAGCCTTAGACTAGCTCAAGAGACCCAGTACTTC. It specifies CASSLRLAQETQYF. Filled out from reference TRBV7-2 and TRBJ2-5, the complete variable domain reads GAGVSQSPSNKVTEKGKDVELRCDPISGHTALYWYRQSLGQGLEFLIYFQGNSAPDKSGLPSDRFSAERTGGSVSTLTIQRTQQEDSAVYLCASSLRLAQETQYFGPGTRLLVL.

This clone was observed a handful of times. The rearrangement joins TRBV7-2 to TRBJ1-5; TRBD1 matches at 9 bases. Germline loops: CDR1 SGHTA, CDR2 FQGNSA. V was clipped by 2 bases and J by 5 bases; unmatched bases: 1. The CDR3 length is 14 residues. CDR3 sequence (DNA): TGTGCCAGCAGCTTATGGACAGGGGATCAGCCCCAGCATTTT. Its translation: CASSLWTGDQPQHF.

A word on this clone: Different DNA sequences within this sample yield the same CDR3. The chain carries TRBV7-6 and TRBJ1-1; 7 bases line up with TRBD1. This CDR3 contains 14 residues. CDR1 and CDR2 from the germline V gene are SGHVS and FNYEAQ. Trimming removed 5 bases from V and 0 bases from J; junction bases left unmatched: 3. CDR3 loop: CASSLGQLNTEAFF. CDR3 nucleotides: TGTGCCAGCAGCCTGGGACAGTTGAACACTGAAGCTTTCTTT.